This TCR beta chain was profiled in a study of vaccination effects on CD4 cells after COVID-19. The CDR3 length is 13 residues. Germline values: CDR1 LNHDA, CDR2 SQIVND (reference sequence). The V and J ends lost 9 bases and 1 base, in that order; junction bases with no gene match: 4. Assay used: immunoSEQ multiplex PCR; TCRdb lists only in-frame clones, some missing. The sample records tens of thousands of clones, roughly four fifths being singletons. The authors isolated CD4+ T cells after more than eight days of culture. Each participant was given two doses of one vaccine (BNT162b2 or mRNA-1273). IL-2 medium supplanted half the medium on days 3 and 7. As to this clone: Its antigen is still unknown.

The material was CD4+ T cells from PBMCs cultured without peptide, obtained after COVID-19 vaccination. J is TRBJ1-1 and V is TRBV19; 8 nucleotides match TRBD1. The sequence derives from a human donor who received a COVID-19 vaccine. CDR3 coding DNA: TGTGCCAGCGGACAGGGTTCGAACACTGAAGCTTTCTTT. Translation gives CASGQGSNTEAFF.